The sequence of this T cell receptor (beta chain) was determined in a study of blood T cells in healthy people across ages. Total RNA was extracted at no less than 6 micrograms per sample. Combining a sample-barcoded 5' primer with a J-beta primer mix, a second PCR ran for roughly 6 to 11 cycles. The authors tagged each cDNA molecule using a template-switch adaptor with 12 random nucleotides. TCRdb analysed the 5' RACE reads with MiXCR anew, one entry per CDR3 protein. The table lists over 1,500,000 distinct CDR3 sequences, 35% to 50% of them singletons. With V trimmed by 7 bases and J by 3 bases, 4 bases remained unmatched. The CDR3 sequence is 13 residues long.

This TCR derives from a human donor in good health. The chain recombines TRBV12-3 or TRBV12-4 with TRBJ2-7; 9 bases align to TRBD2. Source material: blood. Here the CDR3 reads CASNLTSGYEQYF. DNA for the CDR3: TGTGCCAGCAATTTGACTAGCGGCTACGAGCAGTACTTC.